This is a list of T cell receptor beta chains from one sample in a study of vaccination and CD4 T cells after COVID-19. Antigen specificity for these receptors is unknown. TCRdb fed the PCR reads into MiXCR, producing one record per CDR3 protein. The sample yields 15,000 to 25,000 distinct CDR3 sequences, 45% to 70% seen once. Sequencing was done on a sample of CD4+ T cells from blood, cultured in vitro. These receptors all stem from a human donor who had recovered from COVID-19. Both conserved end residues are part of each CDR3. Each record gives: J gene, D gene, V gene, clone size, CDR3 DNA, CDR3 protein. D genes are given only for firm matches. Not all rows give a size; the values are once, few, many and, for expanded clones, a class.

TRBJ2-5 . TRBV6-4 few TGTGCCAGCAGTGCCACAGGGCTAGAGACCCAGTACTTC CASSATGLETQYF
TRBJ2-3 . TRBV28 . TGTGCCAGCAAATGGATACCCACAGATACGCAGTATTTT CASKWIPTDTQYF
TRBJ2-7 TRBD1 TRBV10-3 . TGTGCCATCAGTGACCAGGGGGCTTTCCACGAGCAGTACTTC CAISDQGAFHEQYF
TRBJ1-1 . TRBV20-1 . TGCAGTGCTCCCCGGGGGACTGAAGCTTTCTTT CSAPRGTEAFF
TRBJ1-1 . TRBV10-3 . TGTGCCATCAGTGAGTCTGGGATGAACACTGAAGCTTTCTTT CAISESGMNTEAFF
TRBJ1-4 . TRBV28 . TGTGCCAGCAGTTTCCTGGGACAACAGATCGAAAAACTGTTTTTT CASSFLGQQIEKLFF
TRBJ1-2 . TRBV20-1 . TGCAGTGCTAGAGTCGGGGGCTACACCTTC CSARVGGYTF
TRBJ2-3 TRBD1 TRBV6-5 . TGTGCCAGCAGTTATGACAGGGGCACAGATACGCAGTATTTT CASSYDRGTDTQYF
TRBJ1-1 TRBD1 TRBV12-3/TRBV12-4 . TGTGCCAGCAGTCCCCCGGACAGGGGACATAACACTGAAGCTTTCTTT CASSPPDRGHNTEAFF
TRBJ2-7 TRBD1 TRBV10-3 once TGTGCCATGGCAGTTGACAGGGTTTCCGGCGAGCAGTACTTC CAMAVDRVSGEQYF
TRBJ1-4 TRBD1 TRBV28 . TGTGCCAGCAGTCTTCCGGGACAGGGACATGAAAAACTGTTTTTT CASSLPGQGHEKLFF
TRBJ2-2 . TRBV11-2 . TGTGCCAGCAGCTCTTGGACTACCGGGGAGCTGTTTTTT CASSSWTTGELFF
TRBJ2-3 . TRBV7-2 . TGTGCCAGCAGCTCCCGGGAAACTGGGGCAGATACGCAGTATTTT CASSSRETGADTQYF
TRBJ1-2 TRBD1 TRBV29-1 . TGCAGCGTGGGACAGGGACTATATGGCTACACCTTC CSVGQGLYGYTF
TRBJ2-1 . TRBV5-4 . TGTGCCAGCAGCAACGGGAACTCCTACAATGAGCAGTTCTTC CASSNGNSYNEQFF
TRBJ2-3 TRBD1 TRBV5-1 . TGCGCCAGCAGCGAGACAGGGAAGATCCCAGATACGCAGTATTTT CASSETGKIPDTQYF
TRBJ2-5 . TRBV20-1 . TGCAGTGCTAGATCCACTAGAATCCAAGAGACCCAGTACTTC CSARSTRIQETQYF
TRBJ2-7 TRBD2 TRBV6-1 . TGTGCCAGCAGTGATAGAAGGACTAGCGGGGTCACATATTACGAGCAGTACTTC CASSDRRTSGVTYYEQYF
TRBJ2-1 TRBD2 TRBV6-5 few TGTGCCAGCAGTTACGCGGGGGGCAGGGCCAATGAGCAGTTCTTC CASSYAGGRANEQFF
TRBJ2-7 . TRBV7-2 . TGTGCCAGCAGCTTAGGTTGGGGGATGGACTACGAGCAGTACTTC CASSLGWGMDYEQYF
TRBJ2-2 . TRBV28 few TGTGCCAGCAGTTTGAGAGCCCCCGGGGAGCTGTTTTTT CASSLRAPGELFF
TRBJ1-1 . TRBV30 . TGTGCCTGGAGCTTCCCCAGGGCGGCGACTTTCTTT CAWSFPRAATFF
TRBJ1-5 TRBD1 TRBV6-1 few TGTGCCAGCAGTGAAGCCCTGACAGGGTCCCAGCCCCAGCATTTT CASSEALTGSQPQHF
TRBJ1-1 . TRBV6-5 few TGTGCCAGCAGTTTTAGTAGGGACACTGAAGCTTTCTTT CASSFSRDTEAFF
TRBJ2-4 . TRBV20-1 . TGCAGTGCTACCCTATCCGGGGACATTCAGTACTTC CSATLSGDIQYF
TRBJ2-7 . TRBV4-1 few TGCGCCAGCAGCCAACAAGAGGGGTACGAGCAGTACTTC CASSQQEGYEQYF
TRBJ1-5 . TRBV19 . TGTGCCAGTAGTATCCTGGTTTATAGCAATCAGCCCCAGCATTTT CASSILVYSNQPQHF
TRBJ1-1 . TRBV19 once TGTGCCAGTAGACTATCACCCAGACGACAGGAAAAGACCCCATCGAACACTGAAGCTTTCTTT CASRLSPRRQEKTPSNTEAFF
TRBJ2-2 . TRBV24-1 few TGTGCCACTGGAACGAGGCTAGTCACCACCGGGGAGCTGTTTTTT CATGTRLVTTGELFF
TRBJ1-5 . TRBV6-5 . TGTGCCAGCAGTTACTCGTTTGGGTCGGGGCAGCCCCAGCATTTT CASSYSFGSGQPQHF
TRBJ2-3 . TRBV7-6 . TGTGCCACCGGTAAAGGTGGGAGCACAGATACGCAGTATTTT CATGKGGSTDTQYF
TRBJ1-6 . TRBV6-1 once TGTGCCAGCAGTGAAGGGGAGCATTCACCCCTCCACTTT CASSEGEHSPLHF
TRBJ2-7 TRBD1 TRBV28 . TGTGCCAGCAGCCGACGGGACAGATTCTCCTACGAGCAGTACTTC CASSRRDRFSYEQYF
TRBJ2-2 . TRBV6-1 . TGTGCCTCCCTAAGTGGGAGGGAGCTGTTTTTT CASLSGRELFF
TRBJ1-2 . TRBV19 few TGTGCCAGTAGTGTAGGACAAAACTATGGCTACACCTTC CASSVGQNYGYTF
TRBJ1-1 . TRBV11-2 . TGTGCCAGCAGCTTAGTGGCAGGGCCTCAAGCTTTCTTT CASSLVAGPQAFF
TRBJ1-2 . TRBV15 few TGTGCCACCAGCTACGGTAACTATGGCTACACCTTC CATSYGNYGYTF
TRBJ1-5 TRBD1 TRBV7-9 . TGTGCCAGCAGCTTAGCTTCCGGGACAGGGTTGGGTCAGCCCCAGCATTTT CASSLASGTGLGQPQHF
TRBJ2-4 . TRBV6-1 . TGTGCCAGCACCACCGGGAGCATTCAGTACTTC CASTTGSIQYF
TRBJ2-3 TRBD2 TRBV6-1 few TGTGCCAGCCGCGGGGGGAGGAGGACAGATACGCAGTATTTT CASRGGRRTDTQYF
TRBJ1-6 . TRBV12-3/TRBV12-4 . TGTGCCAGCGCCCCCGGCGGAACCTATAATTCACCCCTCCACTTT CASAPGGTYNSPLHF
TRBJ2-7 . TRBV20-1 . TGCAGTGCTAGTAGCAGGGATGGGAACGAGCAGTACTTC CSASSRDGNEQYF
TRBJ1-5 . TRBV2 . TGTGCCAGCAGTGAAAGGGGGTCACAGCCCCAGCATTTT CASSERGSQPQHF
TRBJ2-1 TRBD2 TRBV7-3 . TGCGCCAGCAGCCGGGCCGGGACTAGCGGAAGCTACAATGAGCAGTTCTTC CASSRAGTSGSYNEQFF
TRBJ1-2 TRBD1 TRBV10-3 . TGTGCCACCTCGGGACAGGGTGGTAACTATGGCTACACCTTC CATSGQGGNYGYTF
TRBJ1-2 . TRBV5-1 . TGCGCCAGCAGCTTGGAAGCGACGGTGCCAGGCTACACCTTC CASSLEATVPGYTF